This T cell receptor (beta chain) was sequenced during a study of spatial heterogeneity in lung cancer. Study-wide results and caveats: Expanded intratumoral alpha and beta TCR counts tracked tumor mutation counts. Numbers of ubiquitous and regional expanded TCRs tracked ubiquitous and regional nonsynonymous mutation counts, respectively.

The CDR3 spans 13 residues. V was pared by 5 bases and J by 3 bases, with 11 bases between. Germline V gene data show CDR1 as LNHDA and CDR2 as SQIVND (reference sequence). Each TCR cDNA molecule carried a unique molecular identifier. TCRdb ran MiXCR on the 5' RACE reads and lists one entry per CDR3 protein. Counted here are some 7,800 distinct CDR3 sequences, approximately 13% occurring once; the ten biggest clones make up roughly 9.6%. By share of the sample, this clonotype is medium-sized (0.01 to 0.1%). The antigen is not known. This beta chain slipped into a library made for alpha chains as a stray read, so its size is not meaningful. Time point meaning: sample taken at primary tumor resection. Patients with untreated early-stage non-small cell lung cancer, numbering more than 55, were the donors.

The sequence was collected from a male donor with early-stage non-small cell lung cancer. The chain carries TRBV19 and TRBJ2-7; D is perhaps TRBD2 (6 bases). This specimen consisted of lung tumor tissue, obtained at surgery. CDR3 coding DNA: TGTGCCAGTAGTTGGAGGGGAAGCTACGAGCAGTACTTC. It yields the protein CASSWRGSYEQYF.